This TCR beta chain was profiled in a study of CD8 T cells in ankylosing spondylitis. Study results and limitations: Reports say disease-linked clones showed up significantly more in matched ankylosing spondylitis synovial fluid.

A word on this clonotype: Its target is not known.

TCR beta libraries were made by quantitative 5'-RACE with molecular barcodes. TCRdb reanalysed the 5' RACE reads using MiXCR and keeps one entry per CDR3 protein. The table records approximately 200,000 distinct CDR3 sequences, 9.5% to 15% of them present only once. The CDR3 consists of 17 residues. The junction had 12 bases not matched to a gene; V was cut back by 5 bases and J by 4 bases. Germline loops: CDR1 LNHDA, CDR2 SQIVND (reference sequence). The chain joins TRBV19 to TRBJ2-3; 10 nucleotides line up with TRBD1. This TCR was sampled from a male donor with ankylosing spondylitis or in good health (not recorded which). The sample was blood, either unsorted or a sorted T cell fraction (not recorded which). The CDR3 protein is CASSRPQTGGRSDTQYF. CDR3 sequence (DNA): TGTGCCAGTAGTCGTCCCCAGACAGGGGGCCGATCAGATACGCAGTATTTT. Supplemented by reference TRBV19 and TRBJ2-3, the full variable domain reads DGGITQSPKYLFRKEGQNVTLSCEQNLNHDAMYWYRQDPGQGLRLIYYSQIVNDFQKGDIAEGYSVSREKKESFPLTVTSAQKNPTAFYLCASSRPQTGGRSDTQYFGPGTRLTVL.